Below are 20 T cell receptor beta chains sequenced from a single sample in a study of spatial heterogeneity in lung cancer. Each CDR3 protein gets one entry after TCRdb re-called the 5' RACE reads with MiXCR. Of under 50,000 distinct CDR3 sequences in the sample, around 5% are singletons; the top ten hold 25%. The time point here: sample taken at primary tumor resection. Extraction of whole RNA from tumor, nontumor lung or frozen PBMC preceded unsorted sequencing. Sequencing was performed on PBMCs, taken at surgery. The receptor source for this set is a female donor with early-stage non-small cell lung cancer.

This clonotype came up many times. This chain joins TRBV7-2 and TRBJ2-1, with D tentatively TRBD1 or TRBD2 (6 bases each). CDR1 is SGHTA, CDR2 FQGNSA, per germline. The CDR3 is 15 amino acids. V shed 0 bases and J shed 4 bases, with 10 bases lying between them. CDR3 protein: CASSLAGGQYNEQFF. CDR3 nucleotide sequence: TGTGCCAGCAGCTTAGCGGGGGGCCAATACAATGAGCAGTTCTTC. Combining the CDR3 with reference TRBV7-2 and TRBJ2-1 gives the whole variable domain GAGVSQSPSNKVTEKGKDVELRCDPISGHTALYWYRQSLGQGLEFLIYFQGNSAPDKSGLPSDRFSAERTGGSVSTLTIQRTQQEDSAVYLCASSLAGGQYNEQFFGPGTRLTVL.

This clonotype was seen repeatedly, ten times or more. The chain combines TRBV29-1 with TRBJ2-3; the D gene is possibly TRBD2 (5 bases). The V end was cut by 6 bases, the J end by 10 bases, with 11 bases between. Germline assignment: CDR1 SQVTM and CDR2 ANQGSEA. The CDR3 length is 10 residues. In nucleotides, the CDR3 is TGCAGCGTGGGAGACGAGGCGCAGTATTTT. Its translation is CSVGDEAQYF.

This clonotype was seen repeatedly, ten times or more. The chain carries TRBV5-6 and TRBJ2-1; TRBD2 matches at 7 bases. Unmatched junction bases numbered 15, after V lost 4 bases and J lost 5 bases. This CDR3 has 17 amino acids. Per the germline V gene, CDR1 is SGHDT and CDR2 is YYEEEE. CDR3 DNA: TGTGCCAGCAGCAAATCCTGGCGGGGGTCAGTCCACAATGAGCAGTTCTTC. Residues: CASSKSWRGSVHNEQFF.

This chain links TRBV5-1 with TRBJ2-3; D is perhaps TRBD1 (5 bases). V was pared by 3 bases and J by 3 bases, with 14 bases between. The CDR3 covers 15 residues. In germline, CDR1 is SGHRS, CDR2 YFSETQ. The CDR3 nucleotides are TGCGCCAGCAGCTCGGACAAACCAACAACAGATACGCAGTATTTT. Translated, it gives CASSSDKPTTDTQYF.

This clonotype was observed many times. The chain combines TRBV7-2 with TRBJ1-3, with D perhaps TRBD1 (6 bases). This CDR3 region has 15 residues. Looked up from germline, CDR1 is SGHTA and CDR2 is FQGNSA. The V end was cut by 1 base, the J end by 4 bases, with 11 bases between. In nucleotides, the CDR3 is TGTGCCAGCAGCTTAGGATCCGGGACAGGAAACACCATATATTTT. It translates to CASSLGSGTGNTIYF. The whole variable domain, remainder taken from reference TRBV7-2 and TRBJ1-3, is GAGVSQSPSNKVTEKGKDVELRCDPISGHTALYWYRQSLGQGLEFLIYFQGNSAPDKSGLPSDRFSAERTGGSVSTLTIQRTQQEDSAVYLCASSLGSGTGNTIYFGEGSWLTVV.

This clonotype was detected many times. The V gene is TRBV5-4, the J gene TRBJ1-1; 7 bases fit TRBD1. The germline V gene has CDR1 SGHNT and CDR2 YYREEE (reference sequence). Trimming removed 4 bases from V and 4 bases from J; junction bases left unmatched: 10. The CDR3 is 15 residues long. The CDR3 DNA reads TGTGCCAGCAGCCTGGAAGGGGGCCGAGGCACTGAAGCTTTCTTT. Amino acids: CASSLEGGRGTEAFF.

This clonotype was seen repeatedly, ten times or more. This chain joins TRBV5-1 and TRBJ1-1, with 8 bases fitting TRBD1. Unmatched junction bases numbered 6, after V lost 4 bases and J lost 4 bases. The CDR3 is 14 amino acids. Germline V gene data show CDR1 as SGHRS and CDR2 as YFSETQ. CDR3 residues: CASSLGQGTTEAFF. The DNA of the CDR3 is TGCGCCAGCAGCCTAGGACAGGGAACCACTGAAGCTTTCTTT.

The sample holds many counts of this clonotype. The rearrangement links TRBV7-9 to TRBJ1-1, with TRBD1 as a possible D gene (5 bases). Trimming cost V 5 bases and J 3 bases, with 16 bases left between them. Germline CDR1 and CDR2: SEHNR and FQNEAQ (reference sequence). CDR3 length: 15 residues. The CDR3 DNA is TGTGCCAGCAGCCAAAACCGGGACCGACACACTGAAGCTTTCTTT. Translated, it gives CASSQNRDRHTEAFF.

This clonotype occurred a few times. The J gene is TRBJ1-1, the V gene TRBV19; 7 positions agree with TRBD1. V lost 6 bases and J lost 1; bases outside the gene matches: 5. The germline V gene has CDR1 LNHDA and CDR2 SQIVND (reference sequence). The CDR3 is 14 amino acids. Here the CDR3 DNA reads TGTGCCAGTAGCCAAGGGGGCCCGAACACTGAAGCTTTCTTT. Protein sequence: CASSQGGPNTEAFF.

Many counts were recorded for this clonotype. V and J are TRBV20-1 and TRBJ1-6; 7 bases agree with TRBD1. V lost 1 base and J lost 5; bases outside the gene matches: 2. Per germline, CDR1 DFQATT and CDR2 SNEGSKA (reference sequence). The CDR3 is 14 amino acids. The CDR3 region is CSARAGTDNSPLHF. CDR3 sequence (DNA): TGCAGTGCTAGAGCCGGGACAGATAATTCACCCCTCCACTTT.

This clonotype was observed many times. V is TRBV10-3 and J is TRBJ1-1, with 7 bases lining up with TRBD1. The junction had 3 bases not matched to a gene; V was cut back by 6 bases and J by 5 bases. Germline V gene sequence: CDR1 ENHRY, CDR2 SYGVKD. The CDR3 sequence is 12 residues long. The CDR3 bases are TGTGCCATCAGCCTGACAGGGACTGAAGCTTTCTTT. Translating gives CAISLTGTEAFF.

The genes are TRBV6-1 and TRBJ1-2, with a tentative D call TRBD1 (5 bases). The CDR3 extends over 13 amino acids. Germline CDR1 reads MNHNS; CDR2 reads SASEGT. Trimming pared 7 bases from V and 0 bases from J, leaving 9 bases between. The CDR3: CASIREPNYGYTF. Here the CDR3 DNA reads TGTGCCAGCATCAGGGAGCCTAACTATGGCTACACCTTC.

This clonotype came up many times. The V call is TRBV4-1, the J call TRBJ2-2; weak D call: TRBD2 (6 bases). Germline CDR1 MGHRA, CDR2 YSYEKL. V shed 5 bases and J shed 1 base, with 11 bases lying between them. The CDR3 contains 15 residues. DNA for the CDR3: TGCGCCAGCAGCGGCTTGGGAGGGAACACCGGGGAGCTGTTTTTT. Translating gives CASSGLGGNTGELFF.

There are a few counts of this clonotype. The V gene is TRBV3-1, the J gene TRBJ1-6; tentatively, D is TRBD1 (6 bases). In germline, CDR1 is LGHDT, CDR2 YNNKEL (reference sequence). This CDR3 has 15 amino acids. V was trimmed by 1 base and J by 7 bases, leaving 11 bases between them. The CDR3, as DNA: TGTGCCAGCAGCCAAGGGGGGCCGACAAATTCACCCCTCCACTTT. This codes for CASSQGGPTNSPLHF.

In its sample, this clonotype was seen a few times. This chain links TRBV28 with TRBJ1-3, with D hard to call. V lost 5 bases and J 0 bases, leaving 11 bases between the germline ends. Germline CDR1 MDHEN, CDR2 SYDVKM. There are 15 residues in the CDR3. In DNA, the CDR3 is TGTGCCAGCAGTCCTTCCGGAGGCTCTGGAAACACCATATATTTT. This encodes CASSPSGGSGNTIYF.

This clonotype appeared many times. The CDR3 here is CAWRAGPVSTF. CDR3 nucleotides: TGTGCCTGGAGAGCCGGGCCCGTGTCGACCTTC. The V gene is TRBV30, the J gene TRBJ1-2; no reliable D call. This CDR3 comprises 11 residues. V lost 3 bases, J lost 14 bases, and 16 bases lay in between. Germline assignment: CDR1 GTSNPN and CDR2 SVGIG (reference sequence).

The rearrangement joins TRBV27 to TRBJ2-7; 12 bases line up with TRBD2. Trimming at V came to 6 bases and at J to 0 bases, leaving 12 bases not matched to a gene. Germline CDR1 MNHEY, CDR2 SMNVEV (reference sequence). This CDR3 spans 18 amino acids. The CDR3 here is CASRPQTSGGPSSYEQYF. In DNA form, the CDR3 reads TGTGCCAGCAGGCCCCAGACTAGCGGGGGCCCTAGCTCCTACGAGCAGTACTTC.

J is TRBJ2-3 and V is TRBV5-4; a weak D match, TRBD1 (6 bases). Germline CDR1 and CDR2: SGHNT and YYREEE (reference sequence). The CDR3 length is 13 residues. V gave up 2 bases and J gave up 3 bases, with 7 bases separating them. CDR3 DNA: TGTGCCAGCAGCTTCAGGGGAACAGATACGCAGTATTTT. Its protein product is CASSFRGTDTQYF.

There are a few counts of this clonotype. The chain joins TRBV19 to TRBJ2-6, with 9 bases aligning to TRBD1. The ends lost 5 bases at V and 0 bases at J; junction bases unmatched: 8. The CDR3 spans 18 residues. The germline V gene has CDR1 LNHDA and CDR2 SQIVND (reference sequence). As DNA, the CDR3 is TGTGCCAGTAGTCCAGACAGGGGGTTTAGCTCTGGGGCCAACGTCCTGACTTTC. It yields the protein CASSPDRGFSSGANVLTF.

This clonotype was counted at least ten times. The chain carries TRBV7-8 and TRBJ1-5, with D possibly TRBD1 on 5 matching bases. The CDR3 runs to 16 residues. CDR1 and CDR2 (germline): SGHVS, FQNEAQ. Trimming took off 0 bases at V and 0 bases at J, with 9 bases between the two ends. Here the CDR3 reads CASSLARVNSNQPQHF. The CDR3 nucleotides read TGTGCCAGCAGCTTAGCCAGGGTTAATAGCAATCAGCCCCAGCATTTT.